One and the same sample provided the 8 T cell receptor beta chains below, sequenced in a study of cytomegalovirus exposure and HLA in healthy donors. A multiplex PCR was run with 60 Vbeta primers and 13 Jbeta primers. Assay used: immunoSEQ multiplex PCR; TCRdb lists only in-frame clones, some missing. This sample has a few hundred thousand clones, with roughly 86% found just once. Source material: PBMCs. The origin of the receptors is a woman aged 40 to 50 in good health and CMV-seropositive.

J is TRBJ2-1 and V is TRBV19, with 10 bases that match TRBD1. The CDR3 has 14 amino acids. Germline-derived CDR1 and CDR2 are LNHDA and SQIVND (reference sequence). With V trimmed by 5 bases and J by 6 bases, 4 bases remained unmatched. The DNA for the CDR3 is TGTGCCAGTAGTCCGGGGACAGGGGCCAATGAGCAGTTCTTC. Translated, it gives CASSPGTGANEQFF.

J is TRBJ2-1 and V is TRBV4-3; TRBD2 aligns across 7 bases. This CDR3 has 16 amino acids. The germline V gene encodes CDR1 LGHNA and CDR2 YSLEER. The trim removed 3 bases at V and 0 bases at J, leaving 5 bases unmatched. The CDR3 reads CASSQEAGFSYNEQFF. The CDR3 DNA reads TGCGCCAGCAGCCAGGAAGCGGGGTTCTCCTACAATGAGCAGTTCTTC.

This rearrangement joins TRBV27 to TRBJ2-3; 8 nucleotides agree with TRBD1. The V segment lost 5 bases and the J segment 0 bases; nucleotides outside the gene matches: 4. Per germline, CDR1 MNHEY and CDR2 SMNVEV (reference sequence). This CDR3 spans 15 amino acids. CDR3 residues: CASSPDRGSTDTQYF. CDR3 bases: TGTGCCAGCAGTCCTGACAGGGGAAGCACAGATACGCAGTATTTT.

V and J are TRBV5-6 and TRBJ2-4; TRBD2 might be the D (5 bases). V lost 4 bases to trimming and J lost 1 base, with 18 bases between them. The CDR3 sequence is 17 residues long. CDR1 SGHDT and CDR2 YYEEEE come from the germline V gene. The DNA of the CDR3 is TGTGCCAGCAGCGCTCCGTACCTGACGGGGGCCAAAAACATTCAGTACTTC. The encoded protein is CASSAPYLTGAKNIQYF.

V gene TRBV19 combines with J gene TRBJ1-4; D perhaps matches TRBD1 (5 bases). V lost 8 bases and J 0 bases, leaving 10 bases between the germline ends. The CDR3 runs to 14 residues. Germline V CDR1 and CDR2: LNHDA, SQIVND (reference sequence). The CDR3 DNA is TGTGCCAGTCAGCCGACAGCAACTAATGAAAAACTGTTTTTT. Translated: CASQPTATNEKLFF. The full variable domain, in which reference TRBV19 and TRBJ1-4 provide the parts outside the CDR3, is DGGITQSPKYLFRKEGQNVTLSCEQNLNHDAMYWYRQDPGQGLRLIYYSQIVNDFQKGDIAEGYSVSREKKESFPLTVTSAQKNPTAFYLCASQPTATNEKLFFGSGTQLSVL.

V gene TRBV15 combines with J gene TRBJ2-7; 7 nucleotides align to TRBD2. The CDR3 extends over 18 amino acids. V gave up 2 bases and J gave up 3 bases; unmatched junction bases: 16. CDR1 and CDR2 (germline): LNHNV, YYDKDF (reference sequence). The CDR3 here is CATSRSSLRGGFLYEQYF. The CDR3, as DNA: TGTGCCACCAGCAGATCCTCCTTACGGGGAGGGTTTCTCTACGAGCAGTACTTC.

This CDR3 is CASSLYLRGVDGYTF. CDR3 coding DNA: TGTGCCAGCAGTTTGTATTTGCGGGGGGTCGATGGCTACACCTTC. The chain uses TRBV28 and TRBJ1-2; D is perhaps TRBD1 (5 bases). V gave up 3 bases and J gave up 6 bases, with 17 bases separating them. Looked up from germline, CDR1 is MDHEN and CDR2 is SYDVKM. This CDR3 is 15 amino acids long.

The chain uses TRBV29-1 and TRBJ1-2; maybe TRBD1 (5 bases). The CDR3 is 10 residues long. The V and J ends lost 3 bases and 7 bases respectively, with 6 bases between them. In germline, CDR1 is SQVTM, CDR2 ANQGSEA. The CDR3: CSVDRAGYTF. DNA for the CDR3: TGCAGCGTTGACAGGGCTGGCTACACCTTC.